The entry that follows covers one T cell receptor (beta chain) sequence. These data are taken from a study of identical twins. TCRdb used MiXCR to reprocess the 5' RACE reads, holding one entry per CDR3 protein. The sample shows 1.5 million to 2 million distinct CDR3 sequences, around 33% of them seen only once. The CDR3 length is 14 residues. CDR1 and CDR2 (germline): MDHEN, SYDVKM. J gave up 3 bases and V 7 bases, and 8 bases lay outside the gene matches. This sequence joins TRBV28 and TRBJ2-7, with 8 bases aligning to TRBD2. The sequenced sample was cord blood. This TCR was recovered from a newborn girl in good health. CDR3 nucleotide sequence: TGTGCCAGCAATTCGGGGGGGGGCATCTACGAGCAGTACTTC. Its protein is CASNSGGGIYEQYF. The full variable domain, completed using reference TRBV28 and TRBJ2-7, is DVKVTQSSRYLVKRTGEKVFLECVQDMDHENMFWYRQDPGLGLRLIYFSYDVKMKEKGDIPEGYSVSREKKERFSLILESASTNQTSMYLCASNSGGGIYEQYFGPGTRLTVT.